Listed below are T cell receptor beta chains from one sample, sequenced in a study of shared clonotypes between healthy human individuals. The protocol was immunoSEQ multiplex PCR, while the TCRdb copy is restricted to in-frame clones and leaves out a portion. The sample includes 950,000 to 1,300,000 clones, about 75% of them seen just once. The material sequenced was memory CD4+ T cells sorted from blood. The receptors here all came from a man younger than 35 in good health. Both conserved end residues are part of each CDR3. The D gene is left open where the match is weak. Clone size is not always given. Where it is, it says once, few, many or a class for expanded clones.

abundance | j_gene | d_gene | v_gene | CDR3nt | CDR3aa
NA | TRBJ2-7 | NA | TRBV7-2 | TGTGCCAGCAGCCAAGGGCCGCATACCAGCTCCTACGAGCAGTACTTC | CASSQGPHTSSYEQYF
NA | TRBJ2-1 | NA | TRBV29-1 | TGCAGCGTGGGTCGGCAGGAGTACAATGAGCAGTTCTTC | CSVGRQEYNEQFF
NA | TRBJ2-5 | NA | TRBV25-1 | TGTGCCAGCAGTAAATTTGGTATCGGGGACCAAGAGACCCAGTACTTC | CASSKFGIGDQETQYF
NA | TRBJ2-7 | NA | TRBV7-9 | TGTGCCAGCAGCTTACGATCGCTACAGGGCATAGGGGGGGAGCAGTACTTC | CASSLRSLQGIGGEQYF
NA | TRBJ2-2 | NA | TRBV30 | TGTGCCTGGAGCATAAATTCGGGGGAGCTGTTTTTT | CAWSINSGELFF
NA | TRBJ1-6 | TRBD1 | TRBV10-3 | TGTGCCATCAGGACAGGGGATGGTTCACCCCTCCACTTT | CAIRTGDGSPLHF
few | TRBJ1-1 | NA | TRBV19 | TGTGCCAGTAGTATTCCCAGGGTAAGGGGCACTGAAGCTTTCTTT | CASSIPRVRGTEAFF
NA | TRBJ1-2 | TRBD1 | TRBV19 | TGTGCCAGCTACGACAGGGTGGGCTTCTATGGCTACACCTTC | CASYDRVGFYGYTF
NA | TRBJ1-6 | TRBD1 | TRBV6-5 | TGTGCCAGCAGCAGCGGGACAGATAATTCACCCCTCCACTTT | CASSSGTDNSPLHF
few | TRBJ1-5 | NA | TRBV9 | TGTGCCAGCAGCGTAGGTGAAGGGGGTCCCCAGCATTTT | CASSVGEGGPQHF
few | TRBJ2-5 | NA | TRBV11-2 | TGTGCCAGCAGCTTCACAGCAGCACAAGAGACCCAGTACTTC | CASSFTAAQETQYF
NA | TRBJ2-1 | NA | TRBV5-1 | TGCGCCAGCAGCTCGGAGGCTGGCCGCACTTACAATGAGCAGTTCTTC | CASSSEAGRTYNEQFF
once | TRBJ2-7 | NA | TRBV5-1 | TGCGCCAGCAGCTTGGGGCTTGGGTCTCCCTCGGTCTACGAGCAGTACTTC | CASSLGLGSPSVYEQYF
NA | TRBJ2-5 | NA | TRBV5-4 | TGTGCCAGCAGCCTCACCGGACAGAAAGAGACCCAGTACTTC | CASSLTGQKETQYF
NA | TRBJ2-1 | NA | TRBV7-2 | TGTGCCAGCAGCTTAAAGACCGCCTCCTACAATGAGCAGTTCTTC | CASSLKTASYNEQFF
NA | TRBJ2-5 | TRBD2 | TRBV2 | TGTGCCAGCAGTGAAGCGCTTCGACTAGCGGAGCAAGAGACCCAGTACTTC | CASSEALRLAEQETQYF
NA | TRBJ2-2 | TRBD1 | TRBV6-1 | TGTGCCAGCAGGCCGGGACAGGGGTGGACCGGGGAGCTGTTTTTT | CASRPGQGWTGELFF
few | TRBJ2-7 | NA | TRBV5-1 | TGCGCCAGCAGCTTGAACCTATACGAGCAGTACTTC | CASSLNLYEQYF
NA | TRBJ1-2 | TRBD1 | TRBV6-6 | TGTGCCAGCAGAAGACAGGGGGCGGACTATGGCTACACCTTC | CASRRQGADYGYTF
once | TRBJ2-1 | TRBD2 | TRBV13 | TGTGCCAGCAGCTTAGGGCTAGCGGGGGGGCTTTACAATGAGCAGTTCTTC | CASSLGLAGGLYNEQFF
few | TRBJ1-1 | NA | TRBV25-1 | TGTGCCAGCAGTGAAAATTGGGACCCCCTGGGAGCTTTCTTT | CASSENWDPLGAFF
NA | TRBJ1-2 | TRBD1 | TRBV5-1 | TGCGCCAGCAGAGCACCGGGACAGGACTATGGCTACACCTTC | CASRAPGQDYGYTF
NA | TRBJ1-2 | NA | TRBV18 | TGTGCCAGCTCACCACCGGCGGACACTAACTATGGCTACACCTTC | CASSPPADTNYGYTF
NA | TRBJ2-3 | TRBD2 | TRBV25-1 | TGTGCCAGCAGTGGGACTAGCGAATCAGATACGCAGTATTTT | CASSGTSESDTQYF
NA | TRBJ2-3 | TRBD2 | TRBV5-4 | TGTGCCAGCAGCTTGGGAGGACTAGCGGGAGTAGGGACAGATACGCAGTATTTT | CASSLGGLAGVGTDTQYF
NA | TRBJ1-3 | TRBD1 | TRBV18 | TGTGCCAGCTCACCCACAGGGGGAACTGGAAACACCATATATTTT | CASSPTGGTGNTIYF
NA | TRBJ2-7 | TRBD2 | TRBV5-1 | TGCGCCAGCAGCTTTCTACTTATTTGGGGAGGGGACGAGCAGTACTTC | CASSFLLIWGGDEQYF
few | TRBJ1-5 | NA | TRBV28 | TGTGCCAGCCAACTCAGGGGCTCCCGCAATCAGCCCCAGCATTTT | CASQLRGSRNQPQHF
NA | TRBJ2-4 | NA | TRBV19 | TGTGCCACCAAACCTGAGGGTCCCGCCAAAAACATTCAGTACTTC | CATKPEGPAKNIQYF
once | TRBJ1-5 | TRBD1 | TRBV30 | TGTGCCTGGAGTCGTAGGGACAGCCAGTATAGCAATCAGCCCCAGCATTTT | CAWSRRDSQYSNQPQHF
once | TRBJ2-7 | NA | TRBV7-9 | TGTGCCAGCAGCTTATCGGCGGGACGACTAGAGCAGTACTTC | CASSLSAGRLEQYF
NA | TRBJ2-3 | NA | TRBV11-2 | TGTGCCAGCAGCAGGCTGGGGATCCCAGATACGCAGTATTTT | CASSRLGIPDTQYF
once | TRBJ2-7 | TRBD2 | TRBV6-6 | TGTGCCAGCAGTTCCACCACTAGCGGGCTTTCCTACGAGCAGTACTTC | CASSSTTSGLSYEQYF
NA | TRBJ2-3 | TRBD2 | TRBV5-1 | TGCGCCAGCAGCTTGAGCGGGGGGGTAAGCACAGATACGCAGTATTTT | CASSLSGGVSTDTQYF
NA | TRBJ1-6 | NA | TRBV27 | TGTGCCAGCAGTCCGTGGGGGCGATCACCCCTCCACTTT | CASSPWGRSPLHF
NA | TRBJ2-7 | NA | TRBV7-3 | TGTGCCAGCAGTCCCTCGAGCAACTACGAGCAGTACTTC | CASSPSSNYEQYF
NA | TRBJ2-2 | TRBD2 | TRBV5-1 | TGCGCCAGCAGCTTGGCCGACAGACTAGCGGGGGTAGTTGACACCGGGGAGCTGTTTTTT | CASSLADRLAGVVDTGELFF
NA | TRBJ1-4 | TRBD1 | TRBV18 | TGTGCCAGCTCACCGGGAGGGGCGCAGGGGGAACTGTTTTTT | CASSPGGAQGELFF
many | TRBJ2-7 | NA | TRBV5-1 | TGCGCCAGCAGCTTGAGCTCTAGCGTCTACGAGCAGTACTTC | CASSLSSSVYEQYF
NA | TRBJ1-1 | TRBD1 | TRBV19 | TGTGCCACTACAGGGGGTTACACTGAAGCTTTCTTT | CATTGGYTEAFF
once | TRBJ2-3 | NA | TRBV9 | TGTGCCAGCGCGGTTGCGGGGACCACAGATACGCAGTATTTT | CASAVAGTTDTQYF
NA | TRBJ2-6 | NA | TRBV18 | TGTGCCAGCTCACCCGGAGCTGGGGCCAACGTCCTGACTTTC | CASSPGAGANVLTF